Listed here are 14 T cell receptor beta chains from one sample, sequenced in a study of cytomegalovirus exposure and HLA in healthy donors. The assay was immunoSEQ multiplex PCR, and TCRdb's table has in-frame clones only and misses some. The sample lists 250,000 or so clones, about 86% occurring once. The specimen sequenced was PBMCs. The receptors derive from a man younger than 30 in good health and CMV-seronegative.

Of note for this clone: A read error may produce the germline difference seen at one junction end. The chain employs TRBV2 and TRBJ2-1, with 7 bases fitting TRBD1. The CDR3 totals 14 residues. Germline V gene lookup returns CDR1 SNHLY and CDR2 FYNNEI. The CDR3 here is CASSEGGFLDEQFF. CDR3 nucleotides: TGTGCCAGCAGCGAAGGGGGCTTTTTGGATGAGCAGTTCTTC.

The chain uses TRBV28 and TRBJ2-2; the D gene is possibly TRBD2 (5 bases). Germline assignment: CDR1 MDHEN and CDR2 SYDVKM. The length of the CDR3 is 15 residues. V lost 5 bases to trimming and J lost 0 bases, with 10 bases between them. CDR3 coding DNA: TGTGCCAGCAGTCGCGGCGGGTCGAACACCGGGGAGCTGTTTTTT. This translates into CASSRGGSNTGELFF.

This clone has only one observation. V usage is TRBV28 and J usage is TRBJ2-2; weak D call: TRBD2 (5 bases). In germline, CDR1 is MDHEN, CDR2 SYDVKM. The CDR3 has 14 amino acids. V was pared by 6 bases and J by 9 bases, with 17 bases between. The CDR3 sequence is CASSPPEEGRELFF. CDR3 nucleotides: TGTGCCAGCAGCCCCCCGGAAGAGGGCAGGGAGCTGTTTTTT. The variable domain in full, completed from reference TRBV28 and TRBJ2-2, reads DVKVTQSSRYLVKRTGEKVFLECVQDMDHENMFWYRQDPGLGLRLIYFSYDVKMKEKGDIPEGYSVSREKKERFSLILESASTNQTSMYLCASSPPEEGRELFFGEGSRLTVL.

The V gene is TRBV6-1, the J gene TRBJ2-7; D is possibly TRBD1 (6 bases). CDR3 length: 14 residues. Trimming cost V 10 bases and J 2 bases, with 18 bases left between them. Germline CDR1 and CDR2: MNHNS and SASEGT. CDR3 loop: CATRPGQSTYEQYF. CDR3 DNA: TGTGCCACACGACCGGGACAAAGTACCTACGAGCAGTACTTC.

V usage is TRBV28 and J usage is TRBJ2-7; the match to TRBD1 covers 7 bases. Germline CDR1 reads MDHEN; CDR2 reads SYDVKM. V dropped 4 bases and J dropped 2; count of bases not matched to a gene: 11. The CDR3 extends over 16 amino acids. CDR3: CASSYSIMDRTYEQYF. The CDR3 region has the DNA TGTGCCAGCAGTTATTCAATTATGGACAGGACCTACGAGCAGTACTTC. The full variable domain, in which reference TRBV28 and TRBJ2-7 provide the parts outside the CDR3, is DVKVTQSSRYLVKRTGEKVFLECVQDMDHENMFWYRQDPGLGLRLIYFSYDVKMKEKGDIPEGYSVSREKKERFSLILESASTNQTSMYLCASSYSIMDRTYEQYFGPGTRLTVT.

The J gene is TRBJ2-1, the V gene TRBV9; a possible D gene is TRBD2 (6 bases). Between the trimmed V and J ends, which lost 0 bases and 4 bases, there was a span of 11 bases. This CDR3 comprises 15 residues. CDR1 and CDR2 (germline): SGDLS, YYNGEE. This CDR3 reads CASSVVASAYNEQFF. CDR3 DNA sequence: TGTGCCAGCAGCGTAGTGGCTAGCGCATACAATGAGCAGTTCTTC.

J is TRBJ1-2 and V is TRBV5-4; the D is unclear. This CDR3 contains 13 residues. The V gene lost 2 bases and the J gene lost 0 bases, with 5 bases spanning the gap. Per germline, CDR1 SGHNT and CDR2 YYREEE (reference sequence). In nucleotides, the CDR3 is TGTGCCAGCAGCTTAACAGCTAACTATGGCTACACCTTC. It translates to CASSLTANYGYTF.

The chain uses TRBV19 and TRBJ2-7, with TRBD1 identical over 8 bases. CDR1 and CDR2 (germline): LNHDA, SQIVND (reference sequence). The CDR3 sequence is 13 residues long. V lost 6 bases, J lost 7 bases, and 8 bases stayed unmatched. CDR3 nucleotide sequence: TGTGCCAGTAGCCACAGACAGGGGCAGGAGCAGTACTTC. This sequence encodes CASSHRQGQEQYF. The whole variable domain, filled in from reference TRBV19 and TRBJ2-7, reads DGGITQSPKYLFRKEGQNVTLSCEQNLNHDAMYWYRQDPGQGLRLIYYSQIVNDFQKGDIAEGYSVSREKKESFPLTVTSAQKNPTAFYLCASSHRQGQEQYFGPGTRLTVT.

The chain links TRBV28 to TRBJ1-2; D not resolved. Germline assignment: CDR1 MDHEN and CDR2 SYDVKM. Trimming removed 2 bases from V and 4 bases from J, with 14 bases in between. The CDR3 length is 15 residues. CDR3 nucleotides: TGTGCCAGCAGTTTAAGAGGGCAGGTCCGCTATGGCTACACCTTC. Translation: CASSLRGQVRYGYTF.

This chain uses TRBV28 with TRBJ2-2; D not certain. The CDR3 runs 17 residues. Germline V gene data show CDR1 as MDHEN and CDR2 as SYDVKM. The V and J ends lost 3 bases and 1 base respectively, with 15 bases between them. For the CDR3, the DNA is TGTGCCAGCAGTTTTCCCCTTGGCAGTAAGAACACCGGGGAGCTGTTTTTT. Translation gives CASSFPLGSKNTGELFF.

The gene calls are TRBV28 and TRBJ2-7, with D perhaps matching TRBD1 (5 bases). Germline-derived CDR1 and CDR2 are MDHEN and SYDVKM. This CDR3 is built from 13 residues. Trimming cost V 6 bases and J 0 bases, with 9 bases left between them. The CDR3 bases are TGTGCCAGCAGCTCAGACAGCTCCTACGAGCAGTACTTC. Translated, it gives CASSSDSSYEQYF.

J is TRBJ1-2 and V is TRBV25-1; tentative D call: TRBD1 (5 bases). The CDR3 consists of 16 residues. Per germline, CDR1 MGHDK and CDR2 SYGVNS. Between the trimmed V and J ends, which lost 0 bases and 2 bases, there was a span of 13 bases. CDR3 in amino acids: CASSEYKGAGNYGYTF. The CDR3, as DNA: TGTGCCAGCAGTGAATATAAAGGGGCAGGAAACTATGGCTACACCTTC.

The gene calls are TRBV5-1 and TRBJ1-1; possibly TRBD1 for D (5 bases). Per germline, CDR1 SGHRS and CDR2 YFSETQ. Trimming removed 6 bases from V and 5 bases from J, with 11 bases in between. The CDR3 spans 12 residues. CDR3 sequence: CASKAGKTEAFF. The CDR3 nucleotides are TGCGCCAGCAAGGCAGGGAAGACTGAAGCTTTCTTT.

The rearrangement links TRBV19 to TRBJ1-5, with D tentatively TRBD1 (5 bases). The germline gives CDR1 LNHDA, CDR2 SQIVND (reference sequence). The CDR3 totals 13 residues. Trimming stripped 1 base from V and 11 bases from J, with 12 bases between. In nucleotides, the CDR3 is TGTGCCAGTAGTATAGCCCCCGGGGGAGCCCAGCATTTT. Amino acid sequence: CASSIAPGGAQHF.